This TCR beta chain was captured by sequencing in a study of OX40 agonist ivuxolimab in advanced cancers. Turning to the study itself: In this trial design, patients received ivuxolimab intravenously at 0.01 to 10 mg/kg every 2 weeks. At approximately 83% male, the cohort had a mean age of approximately 60 years, ranging from about 23 to 79.

Findings and caveats of the study: Several nonresponders also turned out to have low normalized T-cell clonal expansion. Partial responders at 0.1-3.0 mg/kg showed near-lowest clonal expansion.

Of note for this clone: Its antigen remains unidentified.

Profiling relied on immunoSEQ multiplex PCR, and the TCRdb table lists in-frame clones only, not all of them. The sample includes some 42,000 clones, 85% to 90% of them seen just once. There are 13 residues in the CDR3. The germline V and J ends were trimmed by 3 bases and 8 bases, with 10 bases remaining between them. CDR1 is MNHNS, CDR2 SASEGT, per germline. The chain has TRBV6-1 and TRBJ1-4; tentative D call: TRBD1 (5 bases). The TCR comes from an adult with an advanced solid tumor such as melanoma, head and neck, liver or kidney cancer. The sequencing used CD4+ or CD8+ T cells sorted from blood, collected in a trial of the OX40 agonist ivuxolimab. Here the CDR3 DNA reads TGTGCCAGCAGTGATGGGACCTACGAAAAACTGTTTTTT. Its translation: CASSDGTYEKLFF.